The source of this T cell receptor beta chain is a study of blood T cell repertoires in COVID-19. Study-wide context: Samples came from the United States, Italy and Spain, spanning acute and convalescent COVID-19. The analysed material was cDNA or gDNA that came from T cells, B-cell-depleted T cells, or PBMCs.

Trimming left V 5 bases short and J 4 bases short, with 12 bases between. Germline lookup yields CDR1 SGDLS and CDR2 YYNGEE. This CDR3 region has 13 residues. Only in-frame clones appear in the TCRdb table, and some are missing; sequencing was by immunoSEQ multiplex PCR. Among about 210,000 clones listed, around 84% were seen once. Seattle's cohort entered during active infection and was followed longitudinally. This clonotype originated in a woman older than 75 with COVID-19, enrolled during active disease. The chain links TRBV9 to TRBJ1-1, with D unclear. Sequenced: peripheral blood. The DNA for the CDR3 is TGTGCCAGCAGAGCGCCAGAGGGCACTGAAGCTTTCTTT. It specifies CASRAPEGTEAFF.